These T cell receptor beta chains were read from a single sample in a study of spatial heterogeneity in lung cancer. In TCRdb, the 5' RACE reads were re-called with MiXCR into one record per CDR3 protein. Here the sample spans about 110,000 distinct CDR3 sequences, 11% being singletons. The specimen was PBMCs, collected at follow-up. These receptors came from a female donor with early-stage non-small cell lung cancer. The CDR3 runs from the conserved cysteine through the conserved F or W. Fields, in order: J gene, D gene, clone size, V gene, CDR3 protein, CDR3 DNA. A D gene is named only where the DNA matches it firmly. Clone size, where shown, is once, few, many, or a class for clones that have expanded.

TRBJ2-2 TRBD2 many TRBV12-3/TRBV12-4 CASSFAFSGRALLNTGELFF TGTGCCAGCAGTTTTGCTTTTAGCGGGAGGGCCTTGTTGAACACCGGGGAGCTGTTTTTT
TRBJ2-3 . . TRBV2 CASSPRWIRTDTQYF TGTGCCAGCAGTCCCAGGTGGATCAGGACAGATACGCAGTATTTT
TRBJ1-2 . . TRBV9 CASSPRLSTNYGYTF TGTGCCAGCAGCCCGAGGCTGAGTACAAACTATGGCTACACCTTC
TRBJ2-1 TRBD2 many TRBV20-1 CSARKVSGRLAGGPGGEQFF TGCAGTGCTAGAAAGGTCTCCGGGAGACTAGCGGGAGGCCCGGGGGGTGAGCAGTTCTTC
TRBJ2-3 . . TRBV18 CASSQIQPGADTQYF TGTGCCAGCTCACAGATACAACCCGGGGCAGATACGCAGTATTTT
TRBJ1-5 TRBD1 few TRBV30 CAWSATTGYNQPQHF TGTGCCTGGAGTGCAACGACAGGGTATAATCAGCCCCAGCATTTT
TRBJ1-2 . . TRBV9 CASSVDDYGYTF TGTGCCAGCAGCGTAGACGACTATGGCTACACCTTC
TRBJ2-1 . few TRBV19 CASTERDEQFF TGTGCCAGTACTGAACGAGATGAGCAGTTCTTC
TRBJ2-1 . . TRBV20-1 CSARELGYYNEQFF TGCAGTGCTAGAGAGTTAGGTTACTACAATGAGCAGTTCTTC
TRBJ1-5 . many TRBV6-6 CASSSSDQPQHF TGTGCCAGCAGTTCGTCCGATCAGCCCCAGCATTTT
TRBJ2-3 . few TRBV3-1 CASSQDGTGAKDTQYF TGTGCCAGCAGCCAAGATGGGACGGGAGCGAAAGATACGCAGTATTTT
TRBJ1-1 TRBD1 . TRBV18 CASSPGQGRVNTEAFF TGTGCCAGCTCACCGGGACAGGGGAGGGTGAACACTGAAGCTTTCTTT
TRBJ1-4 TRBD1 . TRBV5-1 CASSAGQGTGKLFF TGCGCCAGCAGCGCCGGACAGGGGACGGGAAAACTGTTTTTT
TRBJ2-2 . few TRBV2 CASRPRGNTGELFF TGTGCCAGCCGCCCCCGGGGAAACACCGGGGAGCTGTTTTTT
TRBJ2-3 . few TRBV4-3 CASSQDSRADTQYF TGCGCCAGCAGCCAAGATTCCAGGGCCGATACGCAGTATTTT
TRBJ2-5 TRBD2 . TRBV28 CASSSQKAGGSQETQYF TGTGCCAGCAGTTCTCAGAAGGCGGGAGGGAGCCAAGAGACCCAGTACTTC
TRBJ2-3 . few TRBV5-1 CASSLATAASTDTQYF TGCGCCAGCAGCTTGGCAACAGCTGCTAGCACAGATACGCAGTATTTT
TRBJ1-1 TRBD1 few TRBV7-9 CASSQLGTGKLGTEAFF TGTGCCAGCAGCCAGTTGGGGACAGGGAAATTAGGCACTGAAGCTTTCTTT
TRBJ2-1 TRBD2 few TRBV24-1 CATSDSQLAFNSYNEQFF TGTGCCACCAGTGATTCCCAACTAGCGTTCAACTCCTACAATGAGCAGTTCTTC
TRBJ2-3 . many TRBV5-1 CASSFSTDTQYF TGTGCCAGCAGTTTTTCCACAGATACGCAGTATTTT
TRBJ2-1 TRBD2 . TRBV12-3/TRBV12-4 CASSKEASGSHEQFF TGTGCCAGCAGTAAAGAGGCTAGCGGGAGCCATGAGCAGTTCTTC
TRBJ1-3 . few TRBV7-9 CASSFGSGGNTIYF TGTGCCAGCAGCTTCGGATCCGGTGGAAACACCATATATTTT
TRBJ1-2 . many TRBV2 CATRKNGYTF TGTGCCACGCGGAAGAATGGCTACACCTTC
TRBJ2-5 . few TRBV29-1 CSVLQGAQYF TGCAGCGTCTTACAGGGAGCCCAGTACTTC
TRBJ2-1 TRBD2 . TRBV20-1 CSAAAAGGSYNEQFF TGCAGTGCAGCCGCAGCGGGAGGCAGTTACAATGAGCAGTTCTTC
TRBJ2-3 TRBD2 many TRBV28 CASSSPASGSADTQYF TGTGCCAGCAGTTCCCCGGCTAGCGGGAGTGCAGATACGCAGTATTTT
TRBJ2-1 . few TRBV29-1 CSVKNRDYLSEQFF TGCAGCGTAAAGAACAGGGACTACCTTTCTGAGCAGTTCTTC
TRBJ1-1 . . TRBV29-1 CSVEPTGPRSTEAFF TGCAGCGTGGAGCCTACCGGGCCCCGTAGCACTGAAGCTTTCTTT
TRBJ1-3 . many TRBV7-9 CASSLGSSGNTIYF TGTGCCAGCAGCTTAGGCAGCTCTGGAAACACCATATATTTT
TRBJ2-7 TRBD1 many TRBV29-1 CSVAGQDNYQQYF TGCAGCGTGGCGGGACAGGATAATTACCAGCAGTACTTC
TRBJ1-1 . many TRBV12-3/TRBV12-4 CASSFFGLNTEAFF TGTGCCAGCAGTTTTTTTGGGTTGAACACTGAAGCTTTCTTT
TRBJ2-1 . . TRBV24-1 CATREPQSTGRNEQFF TGTGCCACCAGAGAGCCTCAGTCGACGGGCCGCAATGAGCAGTTCTTC
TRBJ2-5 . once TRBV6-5 CASSSWQRETQYF TGTGCCAGCAGTTCTTGGCAGAGAGAGACCCAGTACTTC
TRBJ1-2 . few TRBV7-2 CASSLHRIYGYTF TGTGCCAGCAGCCTCCACAGGATCTATGGCTACACCTTC
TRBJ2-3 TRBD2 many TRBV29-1 CSVPTSGSGTDTQYF TGCAGCGTTCCGACTAGCGGGAGCGGCACAGATACGCAGTATTTT
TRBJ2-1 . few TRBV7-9 CASSPGGLAYTYNEQFF TGTGCCAGCAGCCCCGGGGGGCTAGCGTATACCTACAATGAGCAGTTCTTC
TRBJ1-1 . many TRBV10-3 CATEDGYTEAFF TGTGCCACAGAAGACGGGTACACTGAAGCTTTCTTT
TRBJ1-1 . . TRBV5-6 CASSPAAGQGRNTEAFF TGTGCCAGCAGCCCTGCTGCGGGCCAAGGTCGGAACACTGAAGCTTTCTTT
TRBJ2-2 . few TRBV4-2 CASSQALGTSNTGELFF TGTGCCAGCAGCCAAGCCCTCGGGACGTCGAACACCGGGGAGCTGTTTTTT
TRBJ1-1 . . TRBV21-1 CASSKRGTAWWNTEAFF TGTGCCAGCAGCAAGAGGGGGACCGCCTGGTGGAACACTGAAGCTTTCTTT
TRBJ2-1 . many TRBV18 CASSPPDHNEQFF TGTGCCAGCTCACCACCCGATCACAATGAGCAGTTCTTC
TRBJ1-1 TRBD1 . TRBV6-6 CAVESGTGGSTEAFF TGTGCCGTCGAGTCTGGGACAGGGGGAAGCACTGAAGCTTTCTTT
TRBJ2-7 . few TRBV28 CASGRVRGEQYF TGTGCCAGCGGGCGGGTCAGGGGCGAGCAGTACTTC
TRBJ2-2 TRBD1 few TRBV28 CASSKTGQTGELFF TGTGCCAGCAGTAAGACAGGGCAAACCGGGGAGCTGTTTTTT
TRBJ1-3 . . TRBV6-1 CASSEATAFGNTIYF TGTGCCAGCAGTGAAGCGACAGCCTTTGGAAACACCATATATTTT
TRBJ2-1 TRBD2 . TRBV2 CASRYTSGMYNEQFF TGTGCCAGCAGGTATACTAGCGGGATGTACAATGAGCAGTTCTTC
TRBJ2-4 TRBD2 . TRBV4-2 CASSPMGTSGSKFDIQYF TGTGCCAGCAGCCCCATGGGGACTAGCGGGAGTAAGTTTGACATTCAGTACTTC
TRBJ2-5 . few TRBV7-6 CATNPGGPQETQYF TGTGCCACCAATCCGGGCGGACCACAAGAGACCCAGTACTTC
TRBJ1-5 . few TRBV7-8 CASSLAETNQPQHF TGTGCCAGCAGCTTAGCGGAGACCAATCAGCCCCAGCATTTT
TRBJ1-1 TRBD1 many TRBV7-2 CASSLKGQRNTEAFF TGTGCCAGCAGCTTAAAGGGACAGAGGAACACTGAAGCTTTCTTT
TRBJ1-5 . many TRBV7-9 CASSLGAGLGQPQHF TGTGCCAGCAGCTTAGGGGCAGGGCTTGGTCAGCCCCAGCATTTT
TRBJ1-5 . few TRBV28 CASMDGLSNQPQHF TGTGCCAGTATGGACGGGCTTAGCAATCAGCCCCAGCATTTT
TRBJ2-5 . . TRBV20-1 CSARDRVGETQYF TGCAGTGCTAGAGACAGGGTTGGAGAGACCCAGTACTTC
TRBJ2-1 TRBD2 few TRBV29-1 CSVDKTSGAYNEQFF TGCAGCGTTGACAAGACTAGCGGGGCCTACAATGAGCAGTTCTTC
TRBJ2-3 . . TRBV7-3 CASSSLGIGASTDTQYF TGTGCCAGCAGCTCCCTCGGTATAGGCGCCAGCACAGATACGCAGTATTTT